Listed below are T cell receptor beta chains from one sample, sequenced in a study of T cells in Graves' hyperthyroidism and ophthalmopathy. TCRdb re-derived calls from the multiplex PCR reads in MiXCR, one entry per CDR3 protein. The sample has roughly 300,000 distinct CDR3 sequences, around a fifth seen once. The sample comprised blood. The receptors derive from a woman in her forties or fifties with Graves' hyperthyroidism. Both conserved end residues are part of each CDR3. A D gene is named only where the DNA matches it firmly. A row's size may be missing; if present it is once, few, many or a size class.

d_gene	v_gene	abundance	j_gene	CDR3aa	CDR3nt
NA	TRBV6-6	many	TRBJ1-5	CASSYSQDSNQPQHF	TGTGCCAGCAGTTACTCACAAGATAGCAATCAGCCCCAGCATTTT
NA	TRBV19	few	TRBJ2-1	CASSIRHEQFF	TGTGCCAGTAGTATCCGACATGAGCAGTTCTTC
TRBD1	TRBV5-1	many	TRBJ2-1	CASSSGQDEQFF	TGCGCCAGCAGCAGTGGACAGGACGAGCAGTTCTTC
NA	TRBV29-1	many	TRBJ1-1	CSARDSMNTEAFF	TGCAGTGCCAGAGACAGCATGAACACTGAAGCTTTCTTT
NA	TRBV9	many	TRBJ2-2	CASSVVNGELFF	TGTGCCAGCAGCGTAGTGAACGGGGAGCTGTTTTTT
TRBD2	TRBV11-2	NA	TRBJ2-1	CASSQEARGVDEQFF	TGTGCCAGCAGCCAAGAAGCGCGGGGGGTCGATGAGCAGTTCTTC
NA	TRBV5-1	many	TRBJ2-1	CASSLDAYNEQFF	TGCGCCAGCAGCTTGGACGCCTACAATGAGCAGTTCTTC
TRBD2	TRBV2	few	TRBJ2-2	CASSLGAGSNTGELFF	TGTGCCAGTAGTCTTGGAGCGGGATCTAACACCGGGGAGCTGTTTTTT
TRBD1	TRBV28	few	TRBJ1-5	CASSLLAGGGYQPQHF	TGTGCCAGCAGTTTATTGGCAGGGGGTGGTTATCAGCCCCAGCATTTT
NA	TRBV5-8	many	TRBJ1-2	CASSRSRDLLSDYGYTF	TGTGCCAGCAGCAGATCCCGGGACCTCCTTAGCGACTATGGCTACACCTTC
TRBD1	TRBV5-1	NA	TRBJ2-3	CASKNRGGTDTQYF	TGCGCCAGCAAAAACAGGGGCGGCACAGATACGCAGTATTTT
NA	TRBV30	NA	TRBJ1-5	CAWSVEGGRQPQHF	TGTGCCTGGAGTGTGGAGGGGGGGCGTCAGCCCCAGCATTTT
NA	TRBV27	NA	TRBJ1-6	CASRLTGLHNSPLHF	TGTGCCAGCAGGCTCACGGGACTCCATAATTCACCCCTCCACTTT
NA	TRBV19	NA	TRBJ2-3	CASSPTGPPTDTQYF	TGTGCCAGTAGTCCTACAGGGCCACCAACAGATACGCAGTATTTT
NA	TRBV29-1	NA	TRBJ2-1	CSASGGISYNEQFF	TGCAGCGCGTCGGGCGGGATCTCCTACAATGAGCAGTTCTTC
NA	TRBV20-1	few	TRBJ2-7	CSARRYAGRELHEQYF	TGCAGTGCTAGACGGTATGCGGGGCGCGAACTCCACGAGCAGTACTTC
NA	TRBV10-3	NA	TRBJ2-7	CAIIPDGSYEQYF	TGTGCCATCATCCCGGACGGTTCCTACGAGCAGTACTTC
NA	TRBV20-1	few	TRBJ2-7	CSAGAGNEQYF	TGCAGTGCTGGGGCCGGGAATGAGCAGTACTTC